This T cell receptor beta chain was sequenced in a study of cytomegalovirus exposure and HLA in healthy donors. Turning to this clone: The antigen remains unidentified.

General study points: Per a later analysis, roughly 17,000 TCR beta sequences showed association with HLA alleles at 0.05 false discovery rate. Reports state that TCR beta sequences accurately predicted most subjects' HLA-A and HLA-B alleles.

PCR amplification relied on 60 Vbeta primers (plus 13 Jbeta primers). Measured with immunoSEQ multiplex PCR; TCRdb has only the in-frame clones, and not every one. The sample records 120,000 or so clones, 74% being singletons. V lost 8 bases to trimming and J lost 2 bases; unmatched junction nucleotides: 1. There are 13 residues in the CDR3. The germline V gene encodes CDR1 ENHRY and CDR2 SYGVKD. It was healthy bone marrow donors who served as donors. The chain has TRBV10-3 and TRBJ2-3; 10 bases agree with TRBD2. Sequencing was carried out using PBMCs. The source of this sequence is a man in his forties in good health and CMV-seropositive. CDR3 residues: CAIGLADTDTQYF. The DNA for the CDR3 is TGTGCCATCGGACTAGCGGACACAGATACGCAGTATTTT.